The 9 T cell receptor beta chains presented below share a single source sample, sequenced in a study of T cell responses to AZD1222 COVID-19 vaccine. TCRdb keeps only in-frame clones here, not all; method: immunoSEQ multiplex PCR. The profile shows approximately 180,000 clones, 85% to 90% of them singletons. Sequencing used peripheral blood, obtained on day 0 of AZD1222 vaccination. The receptors were sampled from an adult in good health.

The chain has TRBV30 and TRBJ1-1; D is undetermined. Per germline, CDR1 GTSNPN and CDR2 SVGIG (reference sequence). The CDR3 is made up of 12 amino acids. Trimming pared 2 bases from V and 6 bases from J, leaving 10 bases between. The CDR3 DNA sequence: TGTGCCTGGAGTCAAACTGCCGCTGAAGCTTTCTTT. This sequence encodes CAWSQTAAEAFF.

V gene TRBV2 combines with J gene TRBJ1-5; D might be TRBD1 (5 bases). The CDR3 loop spans 15 amino acids. V lost 4 bases to trimming and J lost 4 bases, with 14 bases between them. The germline V gene has CDR1 SNHLY and CDR2 FYNNEI. This CDR3 reads CASSGQGTRNQPQHF. As DNA, the CDR3 is TGTGCCAGCAGTGGCCAGGGAACAAGGAATCAGCCCCAGCATTTT.

In its sample, this clone was seen a few times. This chain connects TRBV15 to TRBJ1-2; the match to TRBD1 covers 7 bases. Trimming took 3 bases from V and 5 from J; bases not matched to a gene: 6. Germline-derived CDR1 and CDR2 are LNHNV and YYDKDF (reference sequence). The CDR3 is 14 residues long. The CDR3 loop is CATSRGDREYGYTF. For the CDR3, the DNA is TGTGCCACCAGCAGGGGGGACAGAGAATATGGCTACACCTTC.

The J gene is TRBJ2-3, the V gene TRBV5-4; D is possibly TRBD1 (6 bases). The CDR3 is 15 residues long. The germline CDR1 and CDR2 sequences are SGHNT and YYREEE (reference sequence). V lost 4 bases, J lost 2 bases, and 14 bases lay in between. CDR3 protein: CASSIGGEVTDTQYF. The CDR3 region has the DNA TGTGCCAGCAGCATAGGGGGAGAGGTCACAGATACGCAGTATTTT.

The chain is built from TRBV30 and TRBJ1-1; D is unclear. V dropped 0 bases and J dropped 0 bases, with 17 bases sitting between them. Germline CDR1 reads GTSNPN; CDR2 reads SVGIG (reference sequence). This CDR3 is 17 amino acids long. CDR3 coding DNA: TGTGCCTGGAGTGTACGGTCGGGGTCCTCTATGAACACTGAAGCTTTCTTT. Translated, it gives CAWSVRSGSSMNTEAFF.

This clone was detected only once. The chain links TRBV7-9 to TRBJ2-5, with unresolved D. This CDR3 is built from 14 residues. The germline CDR1 and CDR2 sequences are SEHNR and FQNEAQ (reference sequence). The ends were cut back, 4 bases at V and 1 base at J, with 10 bases in the middle. DNA for the CDR3: TGTGCCAGCAGCTCCGACACGCTCCAAGAGACCCAGTACTTC. It codes for CASSSDTLQETQYF.

The gene calls are TRBV18 and TRBJ2-1; 11 positions agree with TRBD2. V trimming: 6 bases; J trimming: 1 base; junction bases outside the gene matches: 20. CDR1 and CDR2 (germline): KGHSH, LQKENI. This CDR3 has 21 amino acids. CDR3 DNA sequence: TGTGCCAGCTCCCTAGGGACTAGCGGAACCAGCCAGTATCGTTCCTACAATGAGCAGTTCTTC. As protein: CASSLGTSGTSQYRSYNEQFF. The full variable domain, rest sourced from reference TRBV18 and TRBJ2-1, is NAGVMQNPRHLVRRRGQEARLRCSPMKGHSHVYWYRQLPEEGLKFMVYLQKENIIDESGMPKERFSAEFPKEGPSILRIQQVVRGDSAAYFCASSLGTSGTSQYRSYNEQFFGPGTRLTVL.

V usage is TRBV30 and J usage is TRBJ1-3; the D is unclear. Germline CDR1 GTSNPN, CDR2 SVGIG (reference sequence). Trimming pared 2 bases from V and 3 bases from J, leaving 11 bases between. This CDR3 has 14 amino acids. The CDR3 DNA sequence: TGTGCCTGGAGTCCGAAAGGACGTGGAAACACCATATATTTT. Residues: CAWSPKGRGNTIYF.

The V call is TRBV4-2, the J call TRBJ2-5; D remains ambiguous. V gave up 1 base and J gave up 6 bases, with 15 bases separating them. This CDR3 comprises 15 residues. The germline V gene has CDR1 LGHNA and CDR2 YNFKEQ. CDR3 region: CASSQAERDPKTQYF. DNA for the CDR3: TGTGCCAGCAGCCAAGCCGAGAGAGACCCGAAGACCCAGTACTTC.